This is a list of T cell receptor beta chains from one sample in a study of cytomegalovirus exposure and HLA in healthy donors. The repertoire was sequenced with immunoSEQ multiplex PCR; TCRdb's copy has only in-frame clones and lacks some. The data contain some 140,000 clones, approximately 83% of them singletons. The specimen sequenced was PBMCs. The receptors come from a man in his forties in good health and CMV-seronegative. Both conserved end residues are trimmed from each CDR3.

TRBJ1-2,TRBV4-3,ASSPAGGSVGYT
TRBJ2-7,TRBV13,ASSFGTGILTYEQY
TRBJ2-3,TRBV7-2,ASSTGTGWDTQY
TRBJ1-1,TRBV5-6,ASSLRRGTTEAF
TRBJ2-1,TRBV6-6,ASRTGTSGRYNEQF
TRBJ2-2,TRBV6-5,ASRGLVYTGELF
TRBJ2-2,TRBV27,ASSPMIDRTGELF
TRBJ2-1,TRBV5-8,ASSAGQGKHNEQF
TRBJ2-7,TRBV4-1,ASSQQTGEVYEQY
TRBJ1-2,TRBV2,ASLSGDIAGYT
TRBJ1-3,TRBV6-5,ASSQTVSGNTIY
TRBJ2-5,TRBV5-1,ASSGGPDSWETQY
TRBJ1-1,TRBV30,ACPRAGVRTEAF
TRBJ2-4,TRBV11-3,ASSLRPGGGGNIQY
TRBJ2-1,TRBV4-1,ASSPGTGSYNEQF
TRBJ2-7,TRBV28,ASSKIAGGLYEQY
TRBJ2-1,TRBV4-2,ASSQGLAGGMYNEQF
TRBJ2-1,TRBV29-1,SGSTGWYNEQF
TRBJ2-1,TRBV28,ASSLVSREGLRQQF
TRBJ2-7,TRBV2,ASSRWASTGSFYEQY
TRBJ2-7,TRBV5-4,ASSLFPGGFYEQY
TRBJ1-3,TRBV19,ASRGSGNTIY
TRBJ2-7,TRBV13,ASSLRTSGTYEQY
TRBJ1-4,TRBV5-1,ASSPPGGTNEKLF
TRBJ2-7,TRBV19,ASSAGEGPSYEQY
TRBJ2-4,TRBV5-1,ASSQGQGSDIQY
TRBJ2-6,TRBV14,ASSQDRAGDFSGANVLT
TRBJ1-1,TRBV9,ASSVEGQKEAF
TRBJ2-3,TRBV30,AWAGVTDTQY
TRBJ2-1,TRBV5-1,ASSSQPSEGVNEQF
TRBJ1-1,TRBV29-1,SVESGIAF
TRBJ1-5,TRBV19,ASRTGGLPQH
TRBJ1-5,TRBV5-4,ASSRHGNNQPQH
TRBJ1-1,TRBV6-5,ASSYGPGASEAF
TRBJ1-5,TRBV19,ASSIQGYSNQPQH
TRBJ1-2,TRBV11-1,ASSPPGSWDGYT
TRBJ2-1,TRBV7-2,ASSSRRADEQF